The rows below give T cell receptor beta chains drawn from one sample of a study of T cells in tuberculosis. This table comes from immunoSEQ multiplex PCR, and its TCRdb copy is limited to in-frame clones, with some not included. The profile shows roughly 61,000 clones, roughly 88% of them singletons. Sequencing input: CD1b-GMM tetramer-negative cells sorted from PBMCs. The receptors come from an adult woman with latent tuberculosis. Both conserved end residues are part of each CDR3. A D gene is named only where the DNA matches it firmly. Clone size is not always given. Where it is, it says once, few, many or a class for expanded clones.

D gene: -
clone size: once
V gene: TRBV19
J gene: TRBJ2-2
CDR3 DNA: TGTGCCAGTAGTCCAGGGCATTCCACCGGGGAGCTGTTTTTT
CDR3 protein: CASSPGHSTGELFF

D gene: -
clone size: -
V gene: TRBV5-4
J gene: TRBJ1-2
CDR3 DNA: TGTGCCAGCAGCTTGGACAGGAGACCCTATGGCTACACCTTC
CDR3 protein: CASSLDRRPYGYTF

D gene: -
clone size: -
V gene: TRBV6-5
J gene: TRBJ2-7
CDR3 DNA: TGTGCCAGCAGTTACTCGAGGGGGAGCTCCTACGAGCAGTACTTC
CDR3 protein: CASSYSRGSSYEQYF

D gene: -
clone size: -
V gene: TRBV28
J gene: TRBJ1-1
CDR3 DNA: TGTGCCAGCACCCAATTCAGAGACATGAACACTGAAGCTTTCTTT
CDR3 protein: CASTQFRDMNTEAFF

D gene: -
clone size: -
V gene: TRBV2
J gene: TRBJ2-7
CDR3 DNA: TGTGCCAGCAGTGATATCTCCAGAACCTACGAGCAGTACTTC
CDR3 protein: CASSDISRTYEQYF

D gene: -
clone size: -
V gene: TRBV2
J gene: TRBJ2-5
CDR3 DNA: TGTGCCAGCAGTGAAGCGCTCGTGGGCCTGTACTTC
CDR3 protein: CASSEALVGLYF

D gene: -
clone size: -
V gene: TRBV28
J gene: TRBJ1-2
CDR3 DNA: TGTGCCAGCAGTTTATCCTTTGACAGTTATGGCTACACCTTC
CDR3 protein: CASSLSFDSYGYTF

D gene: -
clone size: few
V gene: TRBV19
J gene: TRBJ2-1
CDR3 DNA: TGTGCCAGTAGTAACGGACAGAACAATGAGCAGTTCTTC
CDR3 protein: CASSNGQNNEQFF

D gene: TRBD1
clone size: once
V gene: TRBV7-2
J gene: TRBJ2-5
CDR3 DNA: TGTGCCAGCAGCCCAACAGGGGCAGAGACCCAGTACTTC
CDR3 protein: CASSPTGAETQYF

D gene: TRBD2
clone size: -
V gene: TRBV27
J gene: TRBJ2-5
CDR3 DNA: TGTGCCAGCAGCCCAACCCCGGGGGGATACCAAGAGACCCAGTACTTC
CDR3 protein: CASSPTPGGYQETQYF

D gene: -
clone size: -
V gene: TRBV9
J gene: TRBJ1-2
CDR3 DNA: TGTGCCAGCAGCGTAGGAGTATCGCGGGTCGGGGGCTATGGCTACACCTTC
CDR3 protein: CASSVGVSRVGGYGYTF

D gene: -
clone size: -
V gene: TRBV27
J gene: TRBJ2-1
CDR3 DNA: TGTGCCAGCAGGGACCGAAAGGGGCCCCTAAATTACAATGAGCAGTTCTTC
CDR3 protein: CASRDRKGPLNYNEQFF